This T cell receptor beta chain derives from a study of cytomegalovirus exposure and HLA in healthy donors. Germline loops: CDR1 SGHVS, CDR2 FQNEAQ. With V trimmed by 2 bases and J by 9 bases, 7 bases remained unmatched. The CDR3 has 15 residues. The PCR had 60 Vbeta and 13 Jbeta primers. Sequencing used immunoSEQ multiplex PCR; TCRdb keeps in-frame clones, though not all of them. Of approximately 120,000 clones listed, 74% are singletons. Donors in the study were healthy people who gave bone marrow. On this clone itself: Its antigen is as yet unknown.

Study-level points and caveats: Accurate HLA-A and HLA-B prediction from TCR beta sequences was reported for most subjects.

The V call is TRBV7-8, the J call TRBJ2-1, with 10 bases matching TRBD2. The specimen sequenced was PBMCs. The TCR was taken from a woman aged 45-60 years in good health and CMV-seropositive. CDR3 DNA: TGTGCCAGCAGCTTAAGGCTAGCGGGGGCTTCTGAGCAGTTCTTC. It yields the protein CASSLRLAGASEQFF.